This TCR beta chain originates from a study of prognosis after radiotherapy for stage I lung cancer. Study background: Patients in the cohort never received concurrent therapy with stereotactic body radiotherapy.

Multiplex PCR in two rounds served to amplify TCR beta CDR3 from genomic DNA. It was primers specific to each TRBV and TRBJ gene that first-round PCR used. The second round, a PCR step, used universal primers. One entry per CDR3 protein, called by TCRdb with MiXCR from the multiplex PCR reads. The sample has about 51,000 distinct CDR3 sequences, under 45% seen once. The CDR3 covers 12 residues. The ends were cut back, 4 bases at V and 4 bases at J, with 10 bases in the middle. Germline V gene lookup returns CDR1 GTSNPN and CDR2 SVGIG (reference sequence). A note on this clonotype: This may come from a read error, since a much larger clone is one base off.

CT and PET/CT showed node-negative disease in all patients, who had no prior chemotherapy, radiotherapy or other malignancies. Two separate time points each saw a draw of 6 to 6.5 milliliters of peripheral blood. This sequence originates from a donor of 50 years or more with non-small cell lung cancer. The source material was PBMCs, sampled before or after stereotactic body radiation therapy (not recorded which). The V gene is TRBV30, the J gene TRBJ2-5, with D hard to call. CDR3 bases: TGTGCCTGGACCAGTGGCGGAGAGACCCAGTACTTC. Translation gives CAWTSGGETQYF.